These 26 T cell receptor beta chains were sequenced from one sample in a study of Graves' ophthalmopathy and Graves' hyperthyroidism. Researchers took RNA transcripts and amplified TCR beta CDR3 regions from them. The first-round RT-PCR employed HTBI primers together with the Qiagen OneStep RT-PCR kit. A multiplex PCR was then performed as the second round. TCRdb processed the multiplex PCR reads anew with MiXCR; each CDR3 protein has one entry. In the table there are around 590,000 distinct CDR3 sequences, under 45% of which are singletons. Source material: peripheral blood or thyroid tissue (not recorded which). These receptors all stem from an adult man with Graves' hyperthyroidism.

This clonotype was recorded many times. This chain links TRBV6-5 with TRBJ1-5, with no clear D. This CDR3 region has 16 residues. Germline-derived CDR1 and CDR2 are MNHEY and SVGAGI. V was trimmed by 7 bases and J by 6 bases, leaving 22 bases between them. CDR3 residues: CASNPEYSELSQPQHF. The CDR3 bases are TGTGCCAGCAACCCTGAATATTCCGAGTTGAGTCAGCCCCAGCATTTT.

Note on this clonotype: This may stem from a read error, because a much larger clone lies one nucleotide away. V and J are TRBV20-1 and TRBJ2-5, with D perhaps matching TRBD2 (6 bases). Looked up from germline, CDR1 is DFQATT and CDR2 is SNEGSKA (reference sequence). The CDR3 runs 13 residues. Trimming removed 5 bases from V and 3 bases from J, with 13 bases in between. The CDR3 nucleotides are TGCAGTGCTGGATCGGGGGAGGAAGAGACCCAGTACTTC. Translated: CSAGSGEEETQYF.

Comment on this clonotype: An end of the junction does not agree with germline; a read error may underlie this. The chain uses TRBV7-2 and TRBJ2-7; 9 bases fit TRBD2. The CDR3 extends over 17 amino acids. Germline V gives CDR1 SGHTA, CDR2 FQGNSA. The DNA for the CDR3 is TGCGCCAGCAGCTTTAGCGGGACTAGCTGGAGCTCCTACGAGCAGTACTTC. Its translation: CASSFSGTSWSSYEQYF.

This clonotype was seen many times. The rearrangement links TRBV7-2 to TRBJ1-2; the match to TRBD1 covers 8 bases. Looked up from germline, CDR1 is SGHTA and CDR2 is FQGNSA. The length of the CDR3 is 14 residues. The J segment lost 3 bases and the V segment lost 2 bases, leaving 2 bases of the junction unmatched. DNA of the CDR3: TGTGCCAGCAGCTTACAGGGGGCTGACTATGGCTACACCTTC. Amino acids: CASSLQGADYGYTF. Looking up the rest from reference TRBV7-2 and TRBJ1-2 gives the full variable domain: GAGVSQSPSNKVTEKGKDVELRCDPISGHTALYWYRQSLGQGLEFLIYFQGNSAPDKSGLPSDRFSAERTGGSVSTLTIQRTQQEDSAVYLCASSLQGADYGYTFGSGTRLTVV.

Comment on this clonotype: In this CDR3 the conserved last residue, phenylalanine or tryptophan, is missing, so a read error is likely. The DNA is omitted, as the CDR3 cannot be located on it reliably, and the CDR3 follows TCRdb's listing. The chain recombines TRBV7-6 with TRBJ2-5; TRBD2 is the table's D call and was not checked against the DNA. Germline V gives CDR1 SGHVS, CDR2 FNYEAQ. The CDR3 length equals 10 residues, ends included. The CDR3 reads CASSTGLAGV.

V and J are TRBV25-1 and TRBJ1-1; 11 bases agree with TRBD1. Trimming took 5 bases from V and 0 from J; bases not matched to a gene: 20. Germline V gene data show CDR1 as MGHDK and CDR2 as SYGVNS. The CDR3 has 21 amino acids. The CDR3 sequence: CASSTLYPGQGGGSMNTEAFF. CDR3 coding DNA: TGTGCCAGCAGTACCCTCTACCCGGGACAGGGGGGGGGATCCATGAACACTGAAGCTTTCTTT. The full variable domain, in which reference TRBV25-1 and TRBJ1-1 provide the parts outside the CDR3, is EADIYQTPRYLVIGTGKKITLECSQTMGHDKMYWYQQDPGMELHLIHYSYGVNSTEKGDLSSESTVSRIRTEHFPLTLESARPSHTSQYLCASSTLYPGQGGGSMNTEAFFGQGTRLTVV.

Ten or more counts support this clonotype. CDR3 sequence reads: CASSQDPLNSNQPQHF. The CDR3 coding sequence is TGCGCCAGCAGCCAAGATCCCTTGAATAGCAATCAGCCCCAGCATTTT. The chain is built from TRBV4-1 and TRBJ1-5; D gene unclear. With 0 bases removed from V and 0 bases from J, the gap between germline ends came to 9 bases. CDR1 is MGHRA and CDR2 is YSYEKL in the germline V gene. The CDR3 contains 16 residues.

The chain carries TRBV9 and TRBJ2-2, with D possibly being TRBD2 (6 bases). Trimming shortened V by 0 bases and J by 5 bases, and 8 bases separated the two germline ends. CDR1 and CDR2 from the germline V gene are SGDLS and YYNGEE. The CDR3 extends over 14 amino acids. The CDR3 sequence: CASSVDRGTGELFF. For the CDR3, the DNA is TGTGCCAGCAGCGTAGATCGGGGGACCGGGGAGCTGTTTTTT.

This clonotype was counted ten times or more. The chain uses TRBV10-3 and TRBJ2-5; 9 bases line up with TRBD1. Germline lookup yields CDR1 ENHRY and CDR2 SYGVKD. V was clipped by 5 bases and J by 3 bases; unmatched bases: 4. CDR3 size: 14 residues. CDR3 in amino acids: CAISFTGGEETQYF. The CDR3 nucleotides are TGTGCCATCAGTTTTACAGGGGGCGAAGAGACCCAGTACTTC.

CDR3 sequence reads: CASAREGPNFYEQYF. The CDR3 coding sequence is TGTGCTAGCGCCCGCGAGGGACCCAACTTCTACGAGCAGTACTTC. This chain connects TRBV12-3 or TRBV12-4 to TRBJ2-7; D could derive from TRBD1 or TRBD2 (5 bases each). This CDR3 comprises 15 residues.

In this sample, this clonotype turned up a few times. At one boundary the junction diverges from the germline segment, which might be a read error. V gene TRBV15 combines with J gene TRBJ2-5, with unresolved D. Germline assignment: CDR1 LNHNV and CDR2 YYDKDF (reference sequence). This CDR3 region has 15 residues. CDR3 sequence: CASSKGVGRQETQYF. The CDR3 bases are TGTGCCAGCAGCAAGGGTGTCGGGCGCCAAGAGACCCAGTACTTC.

This clonotype was seen ten or more times. The chain is built from TRBV2 and TRBJ2-5; D is unresolved. This CDR3 comprises 13 residues. CDR1 is SNHLY, CDR2 FYNNEI, per germline. V lost 11 bases, J lost 5 bases, and 18 bases lay in between. CDR3 sequence reads: CAGRPILGETQYF. In nucleotides, the CDR3 is TGTGCCGGTCGTCCGATATTAGGCGAGACCCAGTACTTC. Together with reference TRBV2 and TRBJ2-5, the CDR3 gives the full variable domain: EPEVTQTPSHQVTQMGQEVILRCVPISNHLYFYWYRQILGQKVEFLVSFYNNEISEKSEIFDDQFSVERPDGSNFTLKIRSTKLEDSAMYFCAGRPILGETQYFGPGTRLLVL.

This clonotype was recorded only once. The germline gene is not matched at one end of the junction; a read error may be the cause. V is TRBV10-3 and J is TRBJ2-2; 8 bases are a match to TRBD1. The CDR3 spans 15 residues. CDR1 is ENHRY, CDR2 SYGVKD, per germline. The CDR3 reads CASSSGQVNTGELFF. As DNA, the CDR3 is TGTGCCAGCAGTTCGGGACAGGTGAATACCGGGGAGCTGTTTTTT.

This clonotype was observed many times. The V and J genes are TRBV20-1 and TRBJ2-7; a weak D match, TRBD1 (6 bases). In germline, CDR1 is DFQATT, CDR2 SNEGSKA (reference sequence). The CDR3 extends over 14 amino acids. The ends were cut back, 1 base at V and 4 bases at J, with 14 bases in the middle. The CDR3 coding sequence is TGCAGTGCTAGAGTATACAGGGAAAAATACGAGCAGTACTTC. This sequence encodes CSARVYREKYEQYF.

This clonotype was counted ten times or more. The chain links TRBV7-3 to TRBJ2-7; TRBD2 matches at 7 bases. CDR3 length equals 14 residues. With 8 bases clipped from V and 2 bases from J, the junction kept 9 bases outside the gene matches. Germline V gene data show CDR1 as SGHTA and CDR2 as FQGTGA. DNA of the CDR3: TGTGCCAGCGATATACCTAGCGGAACCTACGAGCAGTACTTC. Protein product: CASDIPSGTYEQYF.

This clonotype was seen many times. This rearrangement joins TRBV29-1 to TRBJ1-2; 11 bases match TRBD1. CDR3 size: 15 residues. V dropped 3 bases and J dropped 7; count of bases not matched to a gene: 10. Germline V gene lookup returns CDR1 SQVTM and CDR2 ANQGSEA. The CDR3 loop is CSVEGWTGGDGGYTF. The CDR3 DNA sequence: TGCAGCGTTGAGGGGTGGACAGGGGGCGATGGTGGCTACACCTTC.

V usage is TRBV29-1 and J usage is TRBJ2-7; either TRBD1 or TRBD2 may supply D (5 bases each). Germline V gives CDR1 SQVTM, CDR2 ANQGSEA. V was pared by 3 bases and J by 2 bases, with 11 bases between. The CDR3 length is 13 residues. CDR3 protein: CSVDLGTTYEQYF. For the CDR3, the DNA is TGCAGCGTTGATTTGGGGACCACCTACGAGCAGTACTTC.

With respect to this clonotype: A read error may account for a junction end that differs from germline. This chain uses TRBV12-3 or TRBV12-4 with TRBJ2-2; TRBD1 might be the D (6 bases). The CDR3 has 14 amino acids. The CDR3 sequence is CASSPTGLTGEPFF. The CDR3 nucleotides are TGTGCCAGCAGTCCAACAGGGCTCACCGGGGAGCCGTTTTTT.

The gene calls are TRBV9 and TRBJ1-1; possibly TRBD1 for D (6 bases). The CDR3 consists of 15 residues. V was cut by 2 bases and J by 1 base, with 12 bases left in between. The germline V gene has CDR1 SGDLS and CDR2 YYNGEE. This CDR3 is CASSVAGATNTEAFF. Written as DNA, the CDR3 is TGTGCCAGCAGCGTCGCAGGGGCGACGAACACTGAAGCTTTCTTT.

This clonotype was seen ten or more times. The chain couples TRBV28 to TRBJ2-7; TRBD2 might be the D (5 bases). The germline V gene encodes CDR1 MDHEN and CDR2 SYDVKM. CDR3 length equals 16 residues. Trimming shortened V by 6 bases and J by 3 bases, and 21 bases separated the two germline ends. The CDR3 is CASSSLGGQNGYEQYF. The CDR3 bases are TGTGCCAGCAGCTCCCTCGGCGGGCAGAACGGCTACGAGCAGTACTTC.

This clonotype has at least ten counts. V usage is TRBV13 and J usage is TRBJ2-2, with 11 bases matching TRBD1. The germline V gene has CDR1 PRHDT and CDR2 FYEKMQ (reference sequence). The V segment lost 5 bases and the J segment 4 bases; nucleotides outside the gene matches: 3. The CDR3 runs to 15 residues. CDR3 amino acids: CASSQGTGGTGELFF. CDR3 bases: TGTGCCAGCAGCCAAGGGACAGGGGGCACCGGGGAGCTGTTTTTT.

This clonotype was detected ten times or more. CDR3 in amino acids: CAIADRGVRNLPGELFF. The CDR3, as DNA: TGTGCCATAGCGGACAGGGGAGTACGAAACTTACCCGGGGAGCTGTTTTTT. The V and J genes are TRBV15 and TRBJ2-2; 9 positions agree with TRBD1. V lost 10 bases to trimming and J lost 6 bases; unmatched junction nucleotides: 18. CDR1 is LNHNV, CDR2 YYDKDF, per germline (reference sequence). The CDR3 is 17 amino acids. Full variable domain (rest looked up from reference TRBV15 and TRBJ2-2): DAMVIQNPRYQVTQFGKPVTLSCSQTLNHNVMYWYQQKSSQAPKLLFHYYDKDFNNEADTPDNFQSRRPNTSFCFLDIRSPGLGDTAMYLCAIADRGVRNLPGELFFGEGSRLTVL.

This clonotype came up many times. The chain uses TRBV6-6 and TRBJ1-5, with TRBD1 matching 8 bases. V was clipped by 5 bases and J by 5 bases; unmatched bases: 8. There are 15 residues in the CDR3. The germline CDR1 and CDR2 sequences are MNHNY and SVGAGI (reference sequence). CDR3 nucleotides: TGTGCCAGCAGTCCCGAGGGACAGGCCTATCAGCCCCAGCATTTT. It yields the protein CASSPEGQAYQPQHF.

This clonotype was seen a single time. This chain connects TRBV29-1 to TRBJ2-5; either TRBD1 or TRBD2 may supply D (5 bases each). CDR1 is SQVTM and CDR2 is ANQGSEA in the germline V gene. The CDR3 consists of 13 residues. The V end lost 8 bases, the J end lost 1 base, and 14 bases lay between the germline ends. The CDR3 DNA sequence: TGCAGCTTAGGTGGGGGATTCCAAGAGACCCAGTACTTC. Amino acids: CSLGGGFQETQYF.

The rearrangement joins TRBV20-1 to TRBJ1-2; 9 bases map to TRBD1. CDR1 and CDR2 from the germline V gene are DFQATT and SNEGSKA (reference sequence). The CDR3 is 12 amino acids. V shed 6 bases and J 7 bases; nucleotides not matched to a gene: 6. This CDR3 reads CSAKDRGPGYTF. Written as DNA, the CDR3 is TGCAGTGCCAAGGACAGGGGTCCTGGCTACACCTTC.

The chain has TRBV6-6 and TRBJ2-5; either TRBD1 or TRBD2 may fit D (5 bases each). CDR1 is MNHNY and CDR2 is SVGAGI in the germline V gene (reference sequence). The V gene lost 5 bases and the J gene lost 11 bases, with 21 bases spanning the gap. The CDR3 consists of 14 residues. This chain's CDR3 is CASSEGPAGDTQYF. In DNA, the CDR3 is TGTGCCAGCAGTGAGGGACCAGCAGGAGATACGCAGTACTTC.